These 2 T cell receptor beta chains originate from one sample sequenced in a study of blood T cell repertoires in COVID-19. Data came from immunoSEQ multiplex PCR; TCRdb stores just in-frame clones and leaves some out. The table lists 200,000 to 250,000 clones, around 80% of them singletons. The material sequenced was peripheral blood. These receptors were collected from a woman between 55 and 75 years old who had recovered from COVID-19.

The gene calls are TRBV7-8 and TRBJ2-7; 8 bases are shared with TRBD1. Trimming at V came to 4 bases and at J to 5 bases, leaving 10 bases not matched to a gene. The germline V gene has CDR1 SGHVS and CDR2 FQNEAQ. This CDR3 is built from 15 residues. CDR3 sequence (DNA): TGTGCCAGCAGCTACGGACAGGGACGACGGGACGAGCAGTACTTC. Encoded protein: CASSYGQGRRDEQYF.

The J gene is TRBJ1-4, the V gene TRBV18; D gene ambiguous. The CDR3 has 15 residues. With 0 bases removed from V and 3 bases from J, the gap between germline ends came to 8 bases. The germline CDR1 and CDR2 sequences are KGHSH and LQKENI. The CDR3 sequence: CASSPPSTANEKLFF. CDR3 nucleotides: TGTGCCAGCTCACCACCGAGTACGGCTAATGAAAAACTGTTTTTT.